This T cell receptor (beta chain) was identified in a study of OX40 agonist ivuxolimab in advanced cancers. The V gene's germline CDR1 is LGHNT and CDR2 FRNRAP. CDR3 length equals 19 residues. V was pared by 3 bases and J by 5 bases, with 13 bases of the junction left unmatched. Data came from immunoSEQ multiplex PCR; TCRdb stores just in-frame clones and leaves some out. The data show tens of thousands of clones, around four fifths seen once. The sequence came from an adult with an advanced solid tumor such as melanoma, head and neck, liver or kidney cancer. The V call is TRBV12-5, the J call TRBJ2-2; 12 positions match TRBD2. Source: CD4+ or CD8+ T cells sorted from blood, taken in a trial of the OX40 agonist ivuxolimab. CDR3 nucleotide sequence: TGTGCTAGTGGTTTAGGTACACGACTAGCGGGAGATTTGACCGGGGAGCTGTTTTTT. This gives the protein CASGLGTRLAGDLTGELFF.